These 15 T cell receptor beta chains share one sample of origin, sequenced in a study of blood T cell repertoires in COVID-19. TCRdb keeps only in-frame clones here, not all; method: immunoSEQ multiplex PCR. The table includes 250,000 to 300,000 clones, approximately 85% detected once. The sequencing input was peripheral blood. Every receptor here comes from a woman between 65 and 79 years old with acute or convalescent COVID-19.

A word on this clone: Other DNA sequences in the sample encode the same CDR3. This chain links TRBV3-1 (or the pseudogene TRBV3-2) with TRBJ2-3; D not certain. The CDR3 has 15 amino acids. V shed 0 bases and J shed 2 bases, with 9 bases lying between them. The germline V gene has CDR1 LGHDT and CDR2 YNNKEL (reference sequence). CDR3 sequence reads: CASSQDRVSTDTQYF. The CDR3, as DNA: TGTGCCAGCAGCCAAGATCGGGTCTCCACAGATACGCAGTATTTT.

The rearrangement joins TRBV11-1 to TRBJ2-3; no definite D call. Germline values: CDR1 SGHAT, CDR2 FQDESV (reference sequence). The V gene lost 3 bases and the J gene lost 6 bases, with 10 bases spanning the gap. CDR3 length: 13 residues. The CDR3 nucleotides read TGTGCCAGCAGCTTGTGGATGAGGGATACGCAGTATTTT. It is translated as CASSLWMRDTQYF. Full variable domain (missing parts from reference TRBV11-1 and TRBJ2-3): EAEVAQSPRYKITEKSQAVAFWCDPISGHATLYWYRQILGQGPELLVQFQDESVVDDSQLPKDRFSAERLKGVDSTLKIQPAELGDSAMYLCASSLWMRDTQYFGPGTRLTVL.

The chain joins TRBV11-2 to TRBJ2-7; 10 bases line up with TRBD1. The CDR3 consists of 15 residues. With 1 base clipped from V and 6 bases from J, the junction kept 6 bases outside the gene matches. Germline CDR1 and CDR2: SGHAT and FQNNGV. DNA of the CDR3: TGTGCCAGCAGCTTAGCGGGACAGGGGAGCTTCGAGCAGTACTTC. It codes for CASSLAGQGSFEQYF. The complete variable domain, with remaining parts taken from reference TRBV11-2 and TRBJ2-7, reads EAGVAQSPRYKIIEKRQSVAFWCNPISGHATLYWYQQILGQGPKLLIQFQNNGVVDDSQLPKDRFSAERLKGVDSTLKIQPAKLEDSAVYLCASSLAGQGSFEQYFGPGTRLTVT.

The chain employs TRBV5-1 and TRBJ2-3, with D possibly matching TRBD2 (7 bases). V lost 1 base and J 1 base, leaving 13 bases between the germline ends. The CDR3 loop spans 16 amino acids. Germline CDR1 is SGHRS and CDR2 is YFSETQ. The CDR3 loop reads CASSLMAGAGTDTQYF. DNA for the CDR3: TGCGCCAGCAGCTTGATGGCGGGGGCCGGCACAGATACGCAGTATTTT.

This clone is a singleton in its sample. V and J are TRBV5-5 and TRBJ1-1; tentative D call: TRBD1 (6 bases). CDR1 SGHKS and CDR2 YYEKEE come from the germline V gene (reference sequence). The length of the CDR3 is 14 residues. The germline V and J ends were trimmed by 0 bases and 5 bases, with 11 bases remaining between them. DNA for the CDR3: TGTGCCAGCAGCTTGGCCAATACAGGGACTGAAGCTTTCTTT. Translating gives CASSLANTGTEAFF.

The J gene is TRBJ1-4, the V gene TRBV5-1; D may be TRBD1 (5 bases). Germline CDR1 SGHRS, CDR2 YFSETQ. V was cut by 0 bases and J by 3 bases, with 9 bases left in between. The CDR3 runs to 15 residues. The CDR3 bases are TGCGCCAGCAGCTTGGGTGGGGCCCCTAATGAAAAACTGTTTTTT. It is translated as CASSLGGAPNEKLFF.

CDR3 sequence (DNA): TGTGCCGGAGCAGCAACTAATGAAAAACTGTTTTTT. Translating gives CAGAATNEKLFF. This chain links TRBV2 with TRBJ1-4; D is unclear. Per germline, CDR1 SNHLY and CDR2 FYNNEI. This CDR3 has 12 amino acids. V lost 11 bases and J lost 0, with 7 bases in between.

The rearrangement uses TRBV9 and TRBJ2-5; the match to TRBD1 covers 10 bases. There are 14 residues in the CDR3. J was trimmed by 3 bases and V by 6 bases; bases with no gene match: 5. Germline CDR1 and CDR2: SGDLS and YYNGEE. The CDR3 DNA reads as TGTGCCAGCACCCCGGGACAGGGGAAAGAGACCCAGTACTTC. This encodes CASTPGQGKETQYF.

The genes are TRBV7-6 and TRBJ1-6; the D gene is possibly TRBD1 (5 bases). V was shortened by 2 bases and J by 7 bases, with 18 bases between the two germline ends. Germline CDR1 reads SGHVS; CDR2 reads FNYEAQ. The CDR3 contains 17 residues. The CDR3 region has the DNA TGTGCCAGCAGCTTAAAAGGGGCGGGGCAGGCGAATTCACCCCTCCACTTT. It translates to CASSLKGAGQANSPLHF. Filled out from reference TRBV7-6 and TRBJ1-6, the complete variable domain reads GAGVSQSPRYKVTKRGQDVALRCDPISGHVSLYWYRQALGQGPEFLTYFNYEAQQDKSGLPNDRFSAERPEGSISTLTIQRTEQRDSAMYRCASSLKGAGQANSPLHFGNGTRLTVT.

The chain has TRBV27 and TRBJ1-2; 10 bases are a match to TRBD1. Germline assignment: CDR1 MNHEY and CDR2 SMNVEV (reference sequence). The CDR3 has 16 residues. The junction had 10 bases not matched to a gene; V was cut back by 7 bases and J by 2 bases. The CDR3 here is CASTKMRTGGNYGYTF. The CDR3 DNA is TGTGCCAGCACCAAAATGAGGACAGGGGGGAACTATGGCTACACCTTC.

The chain has TRBV11-2 and TRBJ1-1, with D tentatively TRBD1 (6 bases). The CDR3 length is 14 residues. Germline V lookup: CDR1 SGHAT, CDR2 FQNNGV. Trimming shortened V by 5 bases and J by 5 bases, and 15 bases separated the two germline ends. The CDR3 sequence: CASSTRQVSTEAFF. Here the CDR3 DNA reads TGTGCCAGCAGCACCCGACAGGTGTCAACTGAAGCTTTCTTT.

The chain employs TRBV2 and TRBJ1-5; tentatively, D is TRBD1 (5 bases). There are 13 residues in the CDR3. Trimming shortened V by 9 bases and J by 7 bases, and 16 bases separated the two germline ends. Germline V lookup: CDR1 SNHLY, CDR2 FYNNEI. The CDR3 DNA is TGTGCCAGTTCCCCGCAGGGCTGGCAGCCCCAGCATTTT. The encoded protein is CASSPQGWQPQHF.

This chain connects TRBV30 to TRBJ2-1; D possibly corresponds to TRBD1 (5 bases). Trimming pared 1 base from V and 2 bases from J, leaving 6 bases between. Germline V gene lookup returns CDR1 GTSNPN and CDR2 SVGIG (reference sequence). The CDR3 totals 13 residues. The CDR3 coding sequence is TGTGCCTGGAGTGGACAGACCTACAATGAGCAGTTCTTC. Residues: CAWSGQTYNEQFF.

This chain links TRBV27 with TRBJ2-7, with TRBD1 identical over 11 bases. After removal of 3 bases from V and 5 bases from J, the junction contained 9 bases not matched to a gene. From germline, CDR1 is MNHEY and CDR2 SMNVEV (reference sequence). The CDR3 has 16 residues. CDR3 nucleotides: TGTGCCAGCAGTTTCCACGGACAGGGGGCGAGGGACGAGCAGTACTTC. Amino acid sequence: CASSFHGQGARDEQYF.

The chain uses TRBV3-1 (or the pseudogene TRBV3-2) and TRBJ1-1, with TRBD1 as a possible D gene (5 bases). This CDR3 is 15 amino acids long. Germline lookup yields CDR1 LGHDT and CDR2 YNNKEL (reference sequence). Trimming pared 1 base from V and 4 bases from J, leaving 13 bases between. The CDR3 loop reads CASSQAWDWVTEAFF. As DNA, the CDR3 is TGTGCCAGCAGCCAAGCCTGGGACTGGGTCACTGAAGCTTTCTTT.